This TCR beta chain was recovered during a study of blood T cell repertoires in COVID-19. Overall study context: Researchers got acute and convalescent COVID-19 samples from the United States, Italy and Spain. The cDNA or gDNA used as material had been derived from T cells, B-cell-depleted T cells, or PBMCs.

Trimming left V 3 bases short and J 1 base short, with 9 bases between. The CDR3 runs 14 residues. CDR1 is LGHDT and CDR2 is YNNKEL in the germline V gene (reference sequence). Under the authors' procedure: Amplification of reference gene primers provided the estimated nucleated cell counts. Repertoires were generated with immunoSEQ multiplex PCR, while TCRdb's copy carries only in-frame clones and drops some. The V and J calls and clone size are taken from that table; D and trimming were inferred from the DNA. This table holds 100,000 to 150,000 clones, about 83% found once. Sequencing was done on a sample of peripheral blood. This chain connects TRBV3-1 (or the pseudogene TRBV3-2) to TRBJ2-5; possible D gene TRBD2, 5 bases. The clonotype comes from a man aged 35 to 55 with active or convalescent COVID-19. The CDR3 nucleotides are TGTGCCAGCAGCCAGACTACCTCCCAAGAGACCCAGTACTTC. This gives the protein CASSQTTSQETQYF.